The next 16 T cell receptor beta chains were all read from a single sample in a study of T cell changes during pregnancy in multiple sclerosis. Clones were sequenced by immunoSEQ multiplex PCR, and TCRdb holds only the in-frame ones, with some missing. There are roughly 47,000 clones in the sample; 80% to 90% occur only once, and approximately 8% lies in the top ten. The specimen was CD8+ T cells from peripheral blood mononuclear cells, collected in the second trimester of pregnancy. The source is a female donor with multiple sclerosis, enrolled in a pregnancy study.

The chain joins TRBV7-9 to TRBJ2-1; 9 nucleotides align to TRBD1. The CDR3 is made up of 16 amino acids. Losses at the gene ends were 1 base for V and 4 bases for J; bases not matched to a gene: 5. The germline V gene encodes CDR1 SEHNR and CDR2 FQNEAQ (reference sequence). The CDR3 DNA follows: TGTGCCAGCAGCTTAGGGGACAGGGCCCCGTACAATGAGCAGTTCTTC. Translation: CASSLGDRAPYNEQFF.

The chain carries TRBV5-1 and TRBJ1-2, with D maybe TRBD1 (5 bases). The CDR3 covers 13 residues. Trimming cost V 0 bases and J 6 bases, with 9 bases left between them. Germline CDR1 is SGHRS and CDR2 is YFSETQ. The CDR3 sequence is CASSLAGGDGYTF. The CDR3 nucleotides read TGCGCCAGCAGCTTGGCCGGGGGGGATGGCTACACCTTC.

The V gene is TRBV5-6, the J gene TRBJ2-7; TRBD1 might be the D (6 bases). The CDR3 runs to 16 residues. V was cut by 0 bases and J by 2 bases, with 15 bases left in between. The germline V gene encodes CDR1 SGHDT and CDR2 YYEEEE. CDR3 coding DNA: TGTGCCAGCAGCTTGGCCACTACAGGGATTACCTACGAGCAGTACTTC. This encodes CASSLATTGITYEQYF.

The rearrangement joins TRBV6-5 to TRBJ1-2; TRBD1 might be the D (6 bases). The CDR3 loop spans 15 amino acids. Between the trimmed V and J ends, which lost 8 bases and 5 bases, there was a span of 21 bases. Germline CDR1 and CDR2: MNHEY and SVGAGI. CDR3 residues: CASGRGGSPLYGYTF. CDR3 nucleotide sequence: TGTGCCAGCGGTAGGGGGGGTTCCCCGCTTTATGGCTACACCTTC.

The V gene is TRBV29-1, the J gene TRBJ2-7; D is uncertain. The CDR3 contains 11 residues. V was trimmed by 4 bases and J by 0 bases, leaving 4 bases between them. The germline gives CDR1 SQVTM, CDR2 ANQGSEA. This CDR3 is CSVGHSYEQYF. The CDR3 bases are TGCAGCGTTGGACACTCCTACGAGCAGTACTTC.

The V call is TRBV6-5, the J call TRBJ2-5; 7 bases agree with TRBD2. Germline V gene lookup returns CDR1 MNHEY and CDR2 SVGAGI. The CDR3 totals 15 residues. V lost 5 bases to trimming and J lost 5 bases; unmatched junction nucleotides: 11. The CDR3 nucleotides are TGTGCCAGCAGTATTGGGCTGAGCGGGGCGGAGACCCAGTACTTC. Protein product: CASSIGLSGAETQYF.

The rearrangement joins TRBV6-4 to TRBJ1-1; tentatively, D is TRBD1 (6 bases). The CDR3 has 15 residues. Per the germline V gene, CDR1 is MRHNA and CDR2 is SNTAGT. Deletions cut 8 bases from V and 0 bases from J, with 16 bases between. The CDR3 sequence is CASQDSGTMNTEAFF. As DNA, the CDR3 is TGTGCCAGCCAGGACTCCGGGACAATGAACACTGAAGCTTTCTTT.

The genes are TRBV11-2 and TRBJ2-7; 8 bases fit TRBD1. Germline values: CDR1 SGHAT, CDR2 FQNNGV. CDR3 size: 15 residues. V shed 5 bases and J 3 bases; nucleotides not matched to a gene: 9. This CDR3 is CASSGAGTGYYEQYF. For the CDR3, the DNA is TGTGCCAGCAGCGGGGCCGGGACAGGCTACTACGAGCAGTACTTC.

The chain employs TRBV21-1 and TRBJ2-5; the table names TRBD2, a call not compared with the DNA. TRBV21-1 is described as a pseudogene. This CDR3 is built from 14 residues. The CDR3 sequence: CASGRGLSKETQYF. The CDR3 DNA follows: TGTGCCAGCGGACGGGGATTGTCAAAGGAGACCCAGTACTTC.

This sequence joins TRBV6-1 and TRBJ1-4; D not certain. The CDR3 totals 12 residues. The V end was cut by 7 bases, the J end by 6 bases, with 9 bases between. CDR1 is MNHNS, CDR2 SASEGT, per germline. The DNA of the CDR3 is TGTGCCAGCATCCTACTCCATGAAAAACTGTTTTTT. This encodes CASILLHEKLFF.

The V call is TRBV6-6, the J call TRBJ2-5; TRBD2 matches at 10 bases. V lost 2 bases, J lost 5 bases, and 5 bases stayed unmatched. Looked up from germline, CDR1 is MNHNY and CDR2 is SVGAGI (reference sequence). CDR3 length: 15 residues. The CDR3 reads CASSYLGTSAETQYF. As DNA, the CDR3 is TGTGCCAGCAGTTACCTCGGGACTAGCGCTGAGACCCAGTACTTC.

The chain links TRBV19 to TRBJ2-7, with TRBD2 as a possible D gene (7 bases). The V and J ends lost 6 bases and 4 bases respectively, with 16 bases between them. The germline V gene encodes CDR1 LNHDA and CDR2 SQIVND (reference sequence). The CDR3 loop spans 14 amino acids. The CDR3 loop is CASSPRGGLYEQYF. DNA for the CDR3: TGTGCCAGTAGCCCTAGGGGGGGCTTGTACGAGCAGTACTTC.

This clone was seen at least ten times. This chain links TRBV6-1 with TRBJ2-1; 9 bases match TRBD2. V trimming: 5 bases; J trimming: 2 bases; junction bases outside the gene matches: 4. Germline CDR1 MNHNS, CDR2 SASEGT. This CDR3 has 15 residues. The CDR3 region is CASSTGGGAYNEQFF. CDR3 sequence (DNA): TGTGCCAGCAGTACGGGCGGGGGGGCCTACAATGAGCAGTTCTTC.

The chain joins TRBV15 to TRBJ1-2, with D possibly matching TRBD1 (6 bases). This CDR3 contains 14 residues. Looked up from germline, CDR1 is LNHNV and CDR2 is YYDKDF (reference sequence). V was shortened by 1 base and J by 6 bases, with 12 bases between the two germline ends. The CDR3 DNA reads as TGTGCCACCAGCAGAGCATTACAGGGAGATGGCTACACCTTC. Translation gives CATSRALQGDGYTF.

The CDR3 nucleotides are TGTGCCAGCAGCCACGGGGAGGTGAATCAGCCCCAGCATTTT. Translation: CASSHGEVNQPQHF. The V call is TRBV7-8, the J call TRBJ1-5; D unresolved. From germline, CDR1 is SGHVS and CDR2 FQNEAQ. The CDR3 spans 14 residues. Trimming shortened V by 5 bases and J by 4 bases, and 12 bases separated the two germline ends.

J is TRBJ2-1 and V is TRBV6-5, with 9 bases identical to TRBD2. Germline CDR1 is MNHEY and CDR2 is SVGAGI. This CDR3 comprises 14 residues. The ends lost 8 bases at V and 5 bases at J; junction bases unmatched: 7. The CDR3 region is CASRRGGPNNEQFF. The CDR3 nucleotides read TGTGCCAGCCGGCGGGGGGGACCAAACAATGAGCAGTTCTTC.